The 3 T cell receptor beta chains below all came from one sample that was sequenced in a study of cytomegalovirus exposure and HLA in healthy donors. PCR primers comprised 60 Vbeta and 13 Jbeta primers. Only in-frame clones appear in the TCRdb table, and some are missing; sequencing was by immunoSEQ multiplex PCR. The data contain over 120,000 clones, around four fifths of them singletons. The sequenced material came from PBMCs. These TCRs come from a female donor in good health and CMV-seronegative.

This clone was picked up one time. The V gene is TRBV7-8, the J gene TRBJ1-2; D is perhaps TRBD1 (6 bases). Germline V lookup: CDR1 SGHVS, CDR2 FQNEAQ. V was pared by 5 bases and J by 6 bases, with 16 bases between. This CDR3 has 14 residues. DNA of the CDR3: TGTGCCAGCAGCACCCAGGACAGACGGCATGGCTACACCTTC. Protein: CASSTQDRRHGYTF.

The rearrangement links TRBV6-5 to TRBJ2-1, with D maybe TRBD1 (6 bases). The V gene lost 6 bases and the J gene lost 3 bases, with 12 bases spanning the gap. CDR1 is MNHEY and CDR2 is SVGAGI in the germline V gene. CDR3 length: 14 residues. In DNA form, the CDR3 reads TGTGCCAGCAGGATCACAGGGATCTACAATGAGCAGTTCTTC. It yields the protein CASRITGIYNEQFF.

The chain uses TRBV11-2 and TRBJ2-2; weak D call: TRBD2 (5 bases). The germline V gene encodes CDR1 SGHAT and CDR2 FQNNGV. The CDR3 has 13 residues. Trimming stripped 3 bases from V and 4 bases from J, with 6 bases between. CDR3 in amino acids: CASSFTSTGELFF. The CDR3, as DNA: TGTGCCAGCAGCTTCACTAGCACCGGGGAGCTGTTTTTT. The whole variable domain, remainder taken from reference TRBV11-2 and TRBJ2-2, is EAGVAQSPRYKIIEKRQSVAFWCNPISGHATLYWYQQILGQGPKLLIQFQNNGVVDDSQLPKDRFSAERLKGVDSTLKIQPAKLEDSAVYLCASSFTSTGELFFGEGSRLTVL.